The 2 T cell receptor beta chains below were found in one sample sequenced in a study of blood T cell repertoires in COVID-19. Libraries were prepared by immunoSEQ multiplex PCR; TCRdb keeps only in-frame clonotypes and omits some of them. The sample contains some 160,000 clones, about 77% of which appear only once. The sequenced sample was peripheral blood. The receptors were gathered from an elderly woman with acute or convalescent COVID-19.

The sample holds a few counts of this clone. The rearrangement joins TRBV10-1 to TRBJ1-1, with TRBD1 as a possible D gene (5 bases). V was shortened by 4 bases and J by 1 base, with 16 bases between the two germline ends. This CDR3 is built from 16 residues. Germline lookup yields CDR1 WNHNN and CDR2 SYGVQD (reference sequence). As DNA, the CDR3 is TGCGCCAGCAGTGGTCCTTGGCAAGGGGAGAACACTGAAGCTTTCTTT. This sequence encodes CASSGPWQGENTEAFF.

This chain uses TRBV7-6 with TRBJ2-2, with D maybe TRBD1 (5 bases). Germline CDR1 SGHVS, CDR2 FNYEAQ. The CDR3 length is 15 residues. Trimming shortened V by 5 bases and J by 4 bases, and 14 bases separated the two germline ends. The CDR3 here is CASSPVSQGTGELFF. CDR3 sequence (DNA): TGTGCCAGCAGCCCCGTGTCGCAGGGCACCGGGGAGCTGTTTTTT.